The next 24 T cell receptor beta chains were all read from a single sample in a study of blood T cell repertoires in COVID-19. The table came from immunoSEQ multiplex PCR; TCRdb's copy has only in-frame clones and leaves some out. The profile shows around 200,000 clones, 70% to 90% of them singletons. The specimen was peripheral blood. These receptors were taken from a man aged 25 to 40 with acute or convalescent COVID-19.

The chain combines TRBV6-1 with TRBJ2-1, with unresolved D. The CDR3 consists of 11 residues. Germline CDR1 and CDR2: MNHNS and SASEGT. V lost 2 bases and J lost 9, with 5 bases in between. CDR3 region: CASSEILEQFF. CDR3 bases: TGTGCCAGCAGTGAAATACTTGAGCAGTTCTTC.

This CDR3 reads CASSSGLSRQTNYYTF. CDR3 bases: TGTGCCAGCAGCTCTGGTCTATCTCGGCAGACCAACTACTACACCTTC. V usage is TRBV5-5 and J usage is TRBJ1-2; D unclear. The germline V gene encodes CDR1 SGHKS and CDR2 YYEKEE (reference sequence). The CDR3 is 16 residues long. The V end lost 3 bases, the J end lost 10 bases, and 25 bases lay between the germline ends. The variable domain in full, with the rest retrieved from reference TRBV5-5 and TRBJ1-2, is DAGVTQSPTHLIKTRGQQVTLRCSPISGHKSVSWYQQVLGQGPQFIFQYYEKEERGRGNFPDRFSARQFPNYSSELNVNALLLGDSALYLCASSSGLSRQTNYYTFGSGTRLTVV.

The gene calls are TRBV7-9 and TRBJ2-1; 7 positions match TRBD2. The CDR3 sequence is 13 residues long. Germline V gives CDR1 SEHNR, CDR2 FQNEAQ (reference sequence). The junction had 2 bases not matched to a gene; V was cut back by 0 bases and J by 9 bases. For the CDR3, the DNA is TGTGCCAGCAGCTTAGCGGGAGGGAGTGAGCAGTTCTTC. Translation gives CASSLAGGSEQFF.

The genes are TRBV2 and TRBJ1-1; D perhaps matches TRBD1 (6 bases). Germline values: CDR1 SNHLY, CDR2 FYNNEI. The V end was cut by 5 bases, the J end by 4 bases, with 17 bases between. This CDR3 comprises 15 residues. This chain's CDR3 is CASSSNTGFGTEAFF. DNA for the CDR3: TGTGCCAGCAGTTCGAATACAGGGTTTGGCACTGAAGCTTTCTTT.

CDR3 coding DNA: TGTGCCAGCAGCCAGAACAGGGGGTACGAGCAGTACTTC. Its translation is CASSQNRGYEQYF. The rearrangement links TRBV3-1 (or the pseudogene TRBV3-2) to TRBJ2-7; 8 bases are a match to TRBD1. V lost 3 bases to trimming and J lost 4 bases; unmatched junction nucleotides: 2. Germline V gives CDR1 LGHDT, CDR2 YNNKEL (reference sequence). The CDR3 contains 13 residues.

This chain joins TRBV7-2 and TRBJ1-2; no reliable D call. V dropped 5 bases and J dropped 4 bases, with 17 bases sitting between them. The CDR3 extends over 15 amino acids. Germline V gene lookup returns CDR1 SGHTA and CDR2 FQGNSA. The CDR3 DNA follows: TGTGCCAGCAGCCCTTGGGAGGGAGGTTTCTATGGCTACACCTTC. Encoded protein: CASSPWEGGFYGYTF.

The chain joins TRBV14 to TRBJ1-2; D is possibly TRBD1 (5 bases). The V gene's germline CDR1 is SGHDN and CDR2 FVKESK. The V end lost 4 bases, the J end lost 5 bases, and 11 bases lay between the germline ends. CDR3 size: 13 residues. In DNA, the CDR3 is TGTGCCAGCAGCCCCGCGGGACGGTATGGCTACACCTTC. The encoded protein is CASSPAGRYGYTF.

This clone occurred once. The chain couples TRBV9 to TRBJ1-2, with 7 nucleotides matching TRBD1. The CDR3 loop spans 12 amino acids. In germline, CDR1 is SGDLS, CDR2 YYNGEE. J was trimmed by 3 bases and V by 8 bases; bases with no gene match: 4. DNA for the CDR3: TGTGCCAGTACAGGGGTGGACTATGGCTACACCTTC. Encoded protein: CASTGVDYGYTF.

V and J are TRBV19 and TRBJ2-5, with D possibly TRBD1 on 6 matching bases. V shed 4 bases and J shed 9 bases, with 18 bases lying between them. Per the germline V gene, CDR1 is LNHDA and CDR2 is SQIVND (reference sequence). The CDR3 is 14 amino acids. The CDR3, as DNA: TGTGCCAGTAGTAGTACGGGACACCCCTGGTCCCAGTACTTC. Translating it yields CASSSTGHPWSQYF.

This clone was seen once. The V gene is TRBV4-1, the J gene TRBJ1-5; D remains unclear. V was cut by 1 base and J by 2 bases, with 6 bases left in between. Germline V gene sequence: CDR1 MGHRA, CDR2 YSYEKL. CDR3 length equals 14 residues. The CDR3 here is CASSQVSGNQPQHF. CDR3 in DNA: TGCGCCAGCAGCCAAGTGTCAGGCAATCAGCCCCAGCATTTT.

This chain links TRBV5-4 with TRBJ2-7; 11 bases align to TRBD2. Per germline, CDR1 SGHNT and CDR2 YYREEE (reference sequence). This CDR3 has 15 residues. The junction had 3 bases not matched to a gene; V was cut back by 2 bases and J by 2 bases. CDR3 amino acids: CASSFTSGSTYEQYF. The DNA of the CDR3 is TGTGCCAGCAGCTTTACTAGCGGGAGTACCTACGAGCAGTACTTC.

The chain links TRBV6-5 to TRBJ1-1, with D uncertain. Trimming cost V 6 bases and J 4 bases, with 15 bases left between them. This CDR3 contains 14 residues. Germline-derived CDR1 and CDR2 are MNHEY and SVGAGI. The CDR3 nucleotides read TGTGCCAGCAGACCCCCGAGGCCTGGCACTGAAGCTTTCTTT. Translated: CASRPPRPGTEAFF.

The rearrangement joins TRBV11-2 to TRBJ2-1; TRBD2 matches 8 bases. Germline CDR1 reads SGHAT; CDR2 reads FQNNGV. The CDR3 length is 15 residues. After removal of 1 base from V and 9 bases from J, the junction contained 8 bases not matched to a gene. The CDR3 sequence is CASSLVVAGLGEQFF. The CDR3 DNA follows: TGTGCCAGCAGCTTAGTAGTAGCGGGGCTGGGTGAGCAGTTCTTC.

The rearrangement links TRBV11-2 to TRBJ2-5; 7 bases fit TRBD1. CDR1 is SGHAT and CDR2 is FQNNGV in the germline V gene. CDR3 length equals 18 residues. The V gene end was trimmed by 5 bases and the J gene end by 5 bases; junction bases not matched to a gene: 20. Here the CDR3 reads CASSQLREGQRGPETQYF. CDR3 nucleotide sequence: TGTGCCAGCAGCCAACTCAGAGAGGGACAGCGAGGGCCGGAGACCCAGTACTTC.

The chain uses TRBV5-8 and TRBJ2-5; TRBD1 aligns across 8 bases. This CDR3 is built from 15 residues. Germline CDR1 SGHTS, CDR2 YDEGEE. V lost 0 bases to trimming and J lost 5 bases; unmatched junction nucleotides: 6. The CDR3 DNA reads TGTGCCAGCAGCTTGGCCGCAGGGGGCTGGGAGACCCAGTACTTC. It is translated as CASSLAAGGWETQYF.

The chain couples TRBV5-4 to TRBJ2-2; no clear D gene. Germline V gene sequence: CDR1 SGHNT, CDR2 YYREEE (reference sequence). With 3 bases removed from V and 4 bases from J, the gap between germline ends came to 4 bases. The CDR3 sequence is 12 residues long. The CDR3 nucleotides are TGTGCCAGCAGCTCCTCCACCGGGGAGCTGTTTTTT. It encodes CASSSSTGELFF.

The chain employs TRBV4-1 and TRBJ1-2, with 10 bases that match TRBD1. V gave up 4 bases and J gave up 6 bases; unmatched junction bases: 8. Germline CDR1 and CDR2: MGHRA and YSYEKL. The CDR3 totals 15 residues. CDR3 in amino acids: CASSRPGTGVNGYTF. As DNA, the CDR3 is TGCGCCAGCAGCCGGCCTGGGACAGGGGTTAATGGCTACACCTTC.

The genes are TRBV19 and TRBJ2-7; a possible D gene is TRBD2 (5 bases). V was shortened by 1 base and J by 5 bases, with 9 bases between the two germline ends. This CDR3 is 13 amino acids long. The V gene's germline CDR1 is LNHDA and CDR2 SQIVND (reference sequence). The CDR3 is CASSIVGAHEQYF. The CDR3 DNA reads as TGTGCCAGTAGTATAGTGGGAGCCCACGAGCAGTACTTC.

This rearrangement joins TRBV5-6 to TRBJ2-1; 9 nucleotides match TRBD2. The CDR3 is 16 amino acids. V shed 4 bases and J 4 bases; nucleotides not matched to a gene: 9. CDR1 and CDR2 (germline): SGHDT, YYEEEE. CDR3 amino acids: CASSIIAGERYNEQFF. CDR3 nucleotide sequence: TGTGCCAGCAGCATAATAGCGGGAGAGCGTTACAATGAGCAGTTCTTC. The variable domain in full, completed from reference TRBV5-6 and TRBJ2-1, reads DAGVTQSPTHLIKTRGQQVTLRCSPKSGHDTVSWYQQALGQGPQFIFQYYEEEERQRGNFPDRFSGHQFPNYSSELNVNALLLGDSALYLCASSIIAGERYNEQFFGPGTRLTVL.

The genes are TRBV5-6 and TRBJ1-1, with D perhaps TRBD1 (6 bases). Per the germline V gene, CDR1 is SGHDT and CDR2 is YYEEEE. The V end was cut by 3 bases, the J end by 0 bases, with 21 bases between. This CDR3 region has 18 residues. As DNA, the CDR3 is TGTGCCAGCAGCTGGGGGGGGGCGAGGGGCCCCTTGAACACTGAAGCTTTCTTT. Translating gives CASSWGGARGPLNTEAFF.

The rearrangement uses TRBV19 and TRBJ1-1; the match to TRBD1 covers 10 bases. Per germline, CDR1 LNHDA and CDR2 SQIVND (reference sequence). The length of the CDR3 is 15 residues. With V trimmed by 6 bases and J by 0 bases, 4 bases remained unmatched. CDR3 bases: TGTGCCAGTAGCGAGGACAGGGGGTTGAACACTGAAGCTTTCTTT. Amino acids: CASSEDRGLNTEAFF.

This rearrangement joins TRBV6-6 to TRBJ2-1; 7 positions match TRBD2. CDR3 length: 12 residues. J gave up 7 bases and V 7 bases, and 4 bases lay outside the gene matches. CDR1 is MNHNY, CDR2 SVGAGI, per germline (reference sequence). CDR3 coding DNA: TGTGCCAGCAAAGCGGGGATAAATGAGCAGTTCTTC. Translated, it gives CASKAGINEQFF.

This chain connects TRBV14 to TRBJ2-1, with 8 bases lining up with TRBD2. Germline CDR1 reads SGHDN; CDR2 reads FVKESK. V trimming: 5 bases; J trimming: 10 bases; junction bases outside the gene matches: 16. This CDR3 comprises 16 residues. The CDR3 region is CASSSKPGGAELEQFF. CDR3 bases: TGTGCCAGCAGCTCCAAACCCGGGGGGGCCGAATTAGAGCAGTTCTTC.

The gene calls are TRBV6-5 and TRBJ2-7; D call uncertain. Trimming stripped 2 bases from V and 6 bases from J, with 14 bases between. The CDR3 length is 14 residues. CDR1 is MNHEY, CDR2 SVGAGI, per germline. For the CDR3, the DNA is TGTGCCAGCAGTTACGACAACCGACCAGGCGAGCAGTACTTC. It is translated as CASSYDNRPGEQYF.